This T cell receptor beta chain is drawn from a study of PD-1 blockade in classical Hodgkin lymphoma. The data were produced by immunoSEQ multiplex PCR, yet TCRdb's version contains in-frame clones alone and is incomplete. The repertoire holds some 110,000 clones, with approximately 89% as singletons. Time point reported: cycle 4 day 1 (C4D1), after six to seven weeks of nivolumab. All trial patients relapsed after autologous stem cell transplantation. Deletions cut 3 bases from V and 1 base from J, with 7 bases between. CDR3 length equals 13 residues. Germline assignment: CDR1 SGHNT and CDR2 YYREEE (reference sequence).

The sequences come from peripheral blood mononuclear cells (PBMCs), collected before the fourth cycle of nivolumab. The chain has TRBV5-4 and TRBJ1-1, with D uncertain. This TCR was sampled from a human donor with classical Hodgkin lymphoma. CDR3 in DNA: TGTGCCAGCAGCTCGACTTGGAACACTGAAGCTTTCTTT. Translation: CASSSTWNTEAFF.